Presented here are 5 T cell receptor beta chains from one specimen sequenced in a study of OX40 agonist ivuxolimab in advanced cancers. Clones were sequenced by immunoSEQ multiplex PCR, and TCRdb holds only the in-frame ones, with some missing. Of 40,000 to 50,000 clones detected, roughly 90% appear once; the ten largest clones hold around an eighth. Sample: CD4+ or CD8+ T cells sorted from blood, taken in a trial of the OX40 agonist ivuxolimab. Every receptor here comes from an adult with an advanced solid tumor such as melanoma, head and neck, liver or kidney cancer.

This chain links TRBV5-1 with TRBJ2-7; 9 bases align to TRBD2. V lost 2 bases to trimming and J lost 1 base; unmatched junction nucleotides: 4. Germline V gene lookup returns CDR1 SGHRS and CDR2 YFSETQ. This CDR3 spans 15 amino acids. The CDR3 here is CASSLGSGSSYEQYF. CDR3 in DNA: TGCGCCAGCAGCTTAGGTAGCGGGAGTTCCTACGAGCAGTACTTC.

The CDR3 nucleotides read TGTGCCACCAGCAGAGATAGGTCAGAAGCTTTCTTT. It encodes CATSRDRSEAFF. This chain connects TRBV15 to TRBJ1-1; D gene ambiguous. This CDR3 is built from 12 residues. Looked up from germline, CDR1 is LNHNV and CDR2 is YYDKDF (reference sequence). The V and J ends lost 0 bases and 8 bases respectively, with 7 bases between them.

The chain recombines TRBV6-6 with TRBJ1-6; no firm D call. The CDR3 is 14 residues long. Germline values: CDR1 MNHNY, CDR2 SVGAGI (reference sequence). The V and J ends lost 6 bases and 8 bases respectively, with 14 bases between them. CDR3 nucleotides: TGTGCCAGCAGCCACGGACCATGGGATTCACCCCTCCACTTT. Translating gives CASSHGPWDSPLHF.

The genes are TRBV4-1 and TRBJ1-5; a possible D gene is TRBD1 (6 bases). CDR1 MGHRA and CDR2 YSYEKL come from the germline V gene. The CDR3 spans 15 residues. The V end lost 0 bases, the J end lost 9 bases, and 15 bases lay between the germline ends. CDR3 in amino acids: CASSQERQGKLPQHF. The CDR3 nucleotides read TGCGCCAGCAGCCAAGAGCGGCAGGGGAAGTTGCCCCAGCATTTT.

The chain employs TRBV27 and TRBJ2-3; perhaps TRBD2 as D (5 bases). Trimming took off 5 bases at V and 1 base at J, with 13 bases between the two ends. CDR3 size: 15 residues. The germline gives CDR1 MNHEY, CDR2 SMNVEV (reference sequence). CDR3 amino acids: CASSPRGGRTDTQYF. For the CDR3, the DNA is TGTGCCAGCAGTCCCCGAGGCGGGCGCACAGATACGCAGTATTTT.